This T cell receptor beta chain was sequenced during a study of T cell clonotyping in hematopoietic cell transplantation. The study, taken as a whole, reports: Broader posttransplant TCR repertoire diversity was predicted by graft donor and pretransplant recipient Inverse Simpson Index values.

The CDR3 consists of 15 residues. The V gene end was trimmed by 3 bases and the J gene end by 3 bases; junction bases not matched to a gene: 9. Germline CDR1 and CDR2: GTSNPN and SVGIG (reference sequence). Of note for this clone: The antigen is not known.

Assay used: immunoSEQ multiplex PCR; TCRdb lists only in-frame clones, some missing. The top ten hold approximately 2.6% of the sample, which has 4,500 to 5,500 clones, about 95% seen once. Source: PBMCs, taken 100 days after allogeneic stem cell transplant. The chain has TRBV30 and TRBJ2-7; 9 bases map to TRBD2. The receptor comes from a male patient in his thirties or forties who had an allogeneic stem cell transplant from a related donor, so the T cells may come from the graft donor. Some clones in this sample may be carry-over from other donors' samples. The DNA for the CDR3 is TGTGCCTGGAGCGGTAGCGGGAGTACCGTCTACGAGCAGTACTTC. This codes for CAWSGSGSTVYEQYF.